Listed here are 9 T cell receptor beta chains from one sample, sequenced in a study of T cells after yellow fever vaccination. TCRdb reprocessed the 5' RACE reads via MiXCR and lists one record per CDR3 protein. The sample contains more than 250,000 distinct CDR3 sequences, around 6.8% of which appear only once. Sequencing was performed on PBMCs, taken around 45 days after the first yellow fever vaccination. Receptors originate from a man younger than 35 who received the YFV17D yellow fever vaccine.

A remark on this clonotype: This may be a read error, as it is one base from a much larger clone. The chain couples TRBV29-1 to TRBJ1-1; a weak D match, TRBD1 (5 bases). Germline V gene lookup returns CDR1 SQVTM and CDR2 ANQGSEA. CDR3 length: 13 amino acids. Trimming took off 4 bases at V and 2 bases at J, with 11 bases between the two ends. The CDR3 loop is CSVGTRENTEAFF. The CDR3 DNA reads as TGCAGCGTTGGGACACGGGAAAACACTGAAGCTTTCTTT.

This clonotype turned up a few times. J is TRBJ1-6 and V is TRBV5-6, with 7 bases matching TRBD1. The germline gives CDR1 SGHDT, CDR2 YYEEEE. The J segment lost 3 bases and the V segment lost 4 bases, leaving 7 bases of the junction unmatched. The CDR3 has 16 amino acids. The CDR3 loop is CASSVRQGIYNSPLHF. The CDR3 region has the DNA TGTGCCAGCAGCGTACGACAGGGTATCTATAATTCACCCCTCCACTTT.

This clonotype was recorded at least ten times. V is TRBV5-1 and J is TRBJ2-1; TRBD2 agrees at 12 bases. Germline V CDR1 and CDR2: SGHRS, YFSETQ. V lost 3 bases to trimming and J lost 7 bases; unmatched junction nucleotides: 5. This CDR3 has 15 amino acids. CDR3 in amino acids: CASSSLAGGQNEQFF. CDR3 DNA: TGCGCCAGCAGCTCCCTAGCGGGGGGGCAGAATGAGCAGTTCTTC.

This clonotype was observed many times. The chain joins TRBV29-1 to TRBJ2-5; 9 nucleotides line up with TRBD1. V lost 7 bases, J lost 4 bases, and 7 bases stayed unmatched. CDR1 and CDR2 (germline): SQVTM, ANQGSEA. The CDR3 has 13 residues. CDR3 DNA: TGCAGCGGAGCAACAGGGGGCGGAGAGACCCAGTACTTC. Protein sequence: CSGATGGGETQYF. The full variable domain, rest sourced from reference TRBV29-1 and TRBJ2-5, is SAVISQKPSRDICQRGTSLTIQCQVDSQVTMMFWYRQQPGQSLTLIATANQGSEATYESGFVIDKFPISRPNLTFSTLTVSNMSPEDSSIYLCSGATGGGETQYFGPGTRLLVL.

This clonotype was observed many times. The chain uses TRBV5-4 and TRBJ2-7, with a weak D call TRBD2 (6 bases). The ends were cut back, 0 bases at V and 7 bases at J, with 14 bases in the middle. The germline V gene encodes CDR1 SGHNT and CDR2 YYREEE (reference sequence). The CDR3 has 14 amino acids. CDR3 loop: CASSLGVSAGEQYF. The CDR3 DNA sequence: TGTGCCAGCAGCTTGGGGGTCTCCGCGGGGGAGCAGTACTTC.

This clonotype was seen a few times. The rearrangement links TRBV9 to TRBJ2-6; possible D gene TRBD1, 6 bases. Trimming pared 0 bases from V and 0 bases from J, leaving 10 bases between. Germline V gene lookup returns CDR1 SGDLS and CDR2 YYNGEE. This CDR3 comprises 17 residues. For the CDR3, the DNA is TGTGCCAGCAGCGTAGCGGGCAGGGGCTCTGGGGCCAACGTCCTGACTTTC. Amino acids: CASSVAGRGSGANVLTF.

The chain joins TRBV9 to TRBJ2-4; no clear D gene. V lost 0 bases and J lost 5, with 6 bases in between. The CDR3 sequence is 13 residues long. In germline, CDR1 is SGDLS, CDR2 YYNGEE. CDR3 protein: CASSVGGQNIQYF. Here the CDR3 DNA reads TGTGCCAGCAGCGTAGGAGGCCAAAACATTCAGTACTTC.

This clonotype was detected a few times. This chain connects TRBV4-2 to TRBJ2-5; D possibly uses TRBD1 or TRBD2 (6 bases each). The CDR3 runs to 16 residues. Trimming removed 0 bases at V and 3 bases at J, with 14 bases between. Germline V lookup: CDR1 LGHNA, CDR2 YNFKEQ. CDR3 region: CASSQDPRGPKETQYF. The CDR3 region has the DNA TGTGCCAGCAGCCAAGATCCCCGGGGGCCGAAAGAGACCCAGTACTTC.

This clonotype has more than one count but fewer than ten. The chain links TRBV12-3 or TRBV12-4 to TRBJ1-1; weak D call: TRBD1 (6 bases). This CDR3 region has 16 residues. V gave up 7 bases and J gave up 4 bases, with 22 bases separating them. CDR3 nucleotides: TGTGCCAGCATTGATGCCGGGACATGGTGGGGCACTGAAGCTTTCTTT. Translating it yields CASIDAGTWWGTEAFF.